The table lists the clone carrying this T cell receptor beta chain with a count of one. Its antigen is unknown. This sample was included in a study of T cell responses to AZD1222 COVID-19 vaccine. Study conclusions and caveats: Targeting of unmutated variant regions was reportedly seen in nearly half of spike-specific TCRs. Baseline seropositivity characterized only a handful of AZD1222 recipients. The breadth and depth of Spike-specific TCRs increased once two AZD1222 doses had been given. At 160-218 and 743-854, vaccine-associated CD4 TCRs were dominant, and they spanned spike.

Measured with immunoSEQ multiplex PCR; TCRdb has only the in-frame clones, and not every one. The table includes about 160,000 clones, 80% to 95% detected once. The CDR3 loop spans 11 amino acids. Trimming took off 7 bases at V and 7 bases at J, with 11 bases between the two ends. Germline loops: CDR1 LNHDA, CDR2 SQIVND (reference sequence). Source: peripheral blood, taken 28 days after the second AZD1222 dose. This clonotype originated in an adult who received the AZD1222 COVID-19 vaccine. The chain couples TRBV19 to TRBJ2-7; D ambiguous. This CDR3 is CASKGSGEQYF. For the CDR3, the DNA is TGTGCCAGTAAAGGGTCTGGGGAGCAGTACTTC.